What follows describes a single TCR beta chain. The data originate from a study of blood T cell repertoires in COVID-19. As for the study in general: PBMCs, B-cell-depleted T cells, or T cells were the source of the cDNA or gDNA that made up the material.

In the original processing: Quantification of nucleated cells was approximated via reference gene primer amplification. Assay: immunoSEQ multiplex PCR; the TCRdb copy retains only in-frame clones and omits some. D and trimming come from the DNA, and the V and J calls and clone size come from that table. This sample has under 300,000 clones, with around 81% found just once. The V end lost 3 bases, the J end lost 6 bases, and 16 bases lay between the germline ends. The CDR3 is 15 amino acids. Germline V gene sequence: CDR1 SNHLY, CDR2 FYNNEI. Sequenced material: peripheral blood. This receptor was obtained from a man aged 25 to 45 who had recovered from COVID-19. V is TRBV2 and J is TRBJ2-3; the D is unclear. The CDR3 reads CASSEAIARLDTQYF. CDR3 in DNA: TGTGCCAGCAGTGAGGCGATAGCAAGGTTGGATACGCAGTATTTT. Using reference TRBV2 and TRBJ2-3 for the parts outside the CDR3, the full variable domain is EPEVTQTPSHQVTQMGQEVILRCVPISNHLYFYWYRQILGQKVEFLVSFYNNEISEKSEIFDDQFSVERPDGSNFTLKIRSTKLEDSAMYFCASSEAIARLDTQYFGPGTRLTVL.